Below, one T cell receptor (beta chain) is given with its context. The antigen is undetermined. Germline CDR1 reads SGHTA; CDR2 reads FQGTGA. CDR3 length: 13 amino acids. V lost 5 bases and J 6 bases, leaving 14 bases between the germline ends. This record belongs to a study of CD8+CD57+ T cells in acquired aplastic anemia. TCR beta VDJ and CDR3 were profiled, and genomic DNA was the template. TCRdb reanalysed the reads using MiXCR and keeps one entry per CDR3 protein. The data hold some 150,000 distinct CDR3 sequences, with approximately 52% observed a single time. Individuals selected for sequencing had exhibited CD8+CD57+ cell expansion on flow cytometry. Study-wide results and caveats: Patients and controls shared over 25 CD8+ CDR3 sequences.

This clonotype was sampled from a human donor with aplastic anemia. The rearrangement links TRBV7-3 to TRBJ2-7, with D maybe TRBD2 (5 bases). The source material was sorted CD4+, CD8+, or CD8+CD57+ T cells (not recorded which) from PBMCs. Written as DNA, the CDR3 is TGTGCCAGCAGCCTGGGGAGTATCGGCGAGCAGTACTTC. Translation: CASSLGSIGEQYF.